This T cell receptor beta chain was recovered during a study of blood T cell repertoires in COVID-19. Study-level information: Sites in the United States, Italy and Spain provided acute and convalescent COVID-19 samples.

Seattle cases were enrolled at active infection and followed longitudinally. Per the original data handling: Amplifying reference gene primers gave estimates of nucleated cell counts. Clones were read by immunoSEQ multiplex PCR, and TCRdb kept only the in-frame ones, dropping some. V, J and clone size were drawn from that table, and D and trimming were deduced from the DNA. The sample includes over 450,000 clones, roughly 87% seen only once; the top ten take approximately 0.9%. Source material: peripheral blood. This receptor was identified in a man aged 18 to 29 with COVID-19, enrolled during active disease.

The CDR3 region has the DNA TGCGCCAGCAGTGGGGGGGCTCGGTCCTACGAGCAGTACTTC. Translating gives CASSGGARSYEQYF. The gene calls are TRBV5-1 and TRBJ2-7, with D possibly being TRBD2 (7 bases). The V gene lost 5 bases and the J gene lost 1 base, with 13 bases spanning the gap. Per the germline V gene, CDR1 is SGHRS and CDR2 is YFSETQ. The CDR3 is 14 amino acids. Looking up the rest from reference TRBV5-1 and TRBJ2-7 gives the full variable domain: KAGVTQTPRYLIKTRGQQVTLSCSPISGHRSVSWYQQTPGQGLQFLFEYFSETQRNKGNFPGRFSGRQFSNSRSEMNVSTLELGDSALYLCASSGGARSYEQYFGPGTRLTVT.